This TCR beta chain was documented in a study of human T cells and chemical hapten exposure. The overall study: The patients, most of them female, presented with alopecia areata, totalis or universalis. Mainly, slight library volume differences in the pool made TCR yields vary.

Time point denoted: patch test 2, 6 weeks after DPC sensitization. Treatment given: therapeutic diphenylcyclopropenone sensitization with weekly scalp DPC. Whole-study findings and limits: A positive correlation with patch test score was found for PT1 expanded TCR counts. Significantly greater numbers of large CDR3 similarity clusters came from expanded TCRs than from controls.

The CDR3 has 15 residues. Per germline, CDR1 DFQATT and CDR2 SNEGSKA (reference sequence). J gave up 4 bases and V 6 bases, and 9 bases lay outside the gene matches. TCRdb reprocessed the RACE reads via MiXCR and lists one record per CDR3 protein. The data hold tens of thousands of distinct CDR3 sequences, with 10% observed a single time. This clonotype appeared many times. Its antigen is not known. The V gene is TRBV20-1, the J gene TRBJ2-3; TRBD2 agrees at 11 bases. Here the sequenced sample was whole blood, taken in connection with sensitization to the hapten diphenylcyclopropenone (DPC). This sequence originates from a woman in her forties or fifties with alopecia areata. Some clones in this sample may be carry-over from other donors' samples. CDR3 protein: CSAPRLAGRADTQYF. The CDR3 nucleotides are TGCAGTGCGCCCCGACTAGCGGGAAGGGCAGATACGCAGTATTTT.